The 23 T cell receptor beta chains below were found in one sample sequenced in a study of cytomegalovirus exposure and HLA in healthy donors. Primers included in the PCR were 60 Vbeta and 13 Jbeta primers. The protocol was immunoSEQ multiplex PCR, while the TCRdb copy is restricted to in-frame clones and leaves out a portion. The table lists approximately 61,000 clones, with around 2.1% in the top ten. Sample: PBMCs. Receptor source: a woman aged 18-29 years in good health and CMV-seronegative.

The chain combines TRBV2 with TRBJ1-5; D is possibly TRBD1 (5 bases). The length of the CDR3 is 17 residues. The germline CDR1 and CDR2 sequences are SNHLY and FYNNEI. The ends were cut back, 4 bases at V and 6 bases at J, with 22 bases in the middle. The CDR3 reads CASSAQSNRLGGQPQHF. The CDR3 region has the DNA TGTGCCAGCAGTGCTCAGAGCAATCGATTGGGGGGTCAGCCCCAGCATTTT.

The V call is TRBV4-1, the J call TRBJ2-7, with D tentatively TRBD1 (6 bases). The ends were cut back, 0 bases at V and 5 bases at J, with 8 bases in the middle. The CDR3 covers 13 residues. Germline V gene sequence: CDR1 MGHRA, CDR2 YSYEKL. Here the CDR3 reads CASSQEGHHEQYF. The CDR3 nucleotides read TGCGCCAGCAGCCAAGAGGGACACCACGAGCAGTACTTC.

This chain connects TRBV7-9 to TRBJ1-1, with D perhaps matching TRBD1 (6 bases). CDR3 length: 15 residues. Per germline, CDR1 SEHNR and CDR2 FQNEAQ (reference sequence). V lost 6 bases to trimming and J lost 5 bases, with 19 bases between them. Here the CDR3 DNA reads TGTGCCAGCAGACAGGGATCAGGAAAGAGAACTGAAGCTTTCTTT. Protein: CASRQGSGKRTEAFF. Looking up the rest from reference TRBV7-9 and TRBJ1-1 gives the full variable domain: DTGVSQNPRHKITKRGQNVTFRCDPISEHNRLYWYRQTLGQGPEFLTYFQNEAQLEKSRLLSDRFSAERPKGSFSTLEIQRTEQGDSAMYLCASRQGSGKRTEAFFGQGTRLTVV.

J is TRBJ1-5 and V is TRBV6-5; TRBD1 matches at 7 bases. Germline loops: CDR1 MNHEY, CDR2 SVGAGI. The CDR3 has 15 amino acids. V gave up 3 bases and J gave up 6 bases; unmatched junction bases: 8. As DNA, the CDR3 is TGTGCCAGCAGTTATCGACAGGGATTCGGTCAGCCCCAGCATTTT. Its protein is CASSYRQGFGQPQHF.

The chain uses TRBV28 and TRBJ2-7; a weak D match, TRBD2 (6 bases). From germline, CDR1 is MDHEN and CDR2 SYDVKM. Trimming stripped 3 bases from V and 1 base from J, with 10 bases between. The CDR3 sequence is 14 residues long. In DNA, the CDR3 is TGTGCCAGCAGTTTTACGGGGGAATCCTACGAGCAGTACTTC. This codes for CASSFTGESYEQYF.

V and J are TRBV6-1 and TRBJ1-1, with 7 bases matching TRBD1. CDR1 is MNHNS, CDR2 SASEGT, per germline. V was pared by 7 bases and J by 0 bases, with 5 bases of the junction left unmatched. The CDR3 runs 14 residues. This chain's CDR3 is CASTYRGMNTEAFF. CDR3 in DNA: TGTGCCAGCACCTACAGGGGAATGAACACTGAAGCTTTCTTT.

The V and J genes are TRBV19 and TRBJ1-2; weak D call: TRBD1 (6 bases). The V end was cut by 6 bases, the J end by 5 bases, with 10 bases between. The CDR3 runs to 12 residues. The germline V gene has CDR1 LNHDA and CDR2 SQIVND (reference sequence). CDR3 protein: CASRSGVYGYTF. CDR3 DNA: TGTGCCAGTAGATCAGGGGTGTATGGCTACACCTTC.

The chain is built from TRBV5-1 and TRBJ1-4, with D perhaps TRBD1 (5 bases). The CDR3 is 16 amino acids. Trimming shortened V by 1 base and J by 1 base, and 11 bases separated the two germline ends. Per germline, CDR1 SGHRS and CDR2 YFSETQ. CDR3 in DNA: TGCGCCAGCAGCTTGTCGGGGGGAAGAACTAATGAAAAACTGTTTTTT. Translated: CASSLSGGRTNEKLFF.

The chain recombines TRBV27 with TRBJ1-2; tentatively, D is TRBD1 (6 bases). In germline, CDR1 is MNHEY, CDR2 SMNVEV (reference sequence). Trimming took 5 bases from V and 9 from J, leaving 25 bases between them. The CDR3 covers 16 residues. The CDR3, as DNA: TGTGCCAGCAGTGATCTCTCCCATCTAGGGGGGGCGCGCTACACCTTC. Its translation is CASSDLSHLGGARYTF.

The genes are TRBV7-2 and TRBJ1-6; 9 positions agree with TRBD1. The CDR3 spans 17 residues. The germline gives CDR1 SGHTA, CDR2 FQGNSA. Trimming at V came to 1 base and at J to 5 bases, leaving 6 bases not matched to a gene. The CDR3 DNA reads as TGTGCCAGCAGCTTAGTTTTTTGGACAGGGGATAATTCACCCCTCCACTTT. This translates into CASSLVFWTGDNSPLHF.

The chain uses TRBV5-1 and TRBJ2-7; D is possibly TRBD1 (5 bases). The V and J ends lost 5 bases and 2 bases respectively, with 14 bases between them. From germline, CDR1 is SGHRS and CDR2 YFSETQ. This CDR3 has 14 residues. The CDR3 region is CASRPRGAAYEQYF. The DNA for the CDR3 is TGCGCCAGCAGACCAAGGGGTGCAGCCTACGAGCAGTACTTC.

The rearrangement joins TRBV15 to TRBJ1-5, with TRBD1 as a possible D gene (5 bases). The CDR3 has 14 amino acids. The V and J ends lost 0 bases and 6 bases respectively, with 9 bases between them. Looked up from germline, CDR1 is LNHNV and CDR2 is YYDKDF (reference sequence). CDR3 region: CATSRDLQGQPQHF. The CDR3 nucleotides read TGTGCCACCAGCAGAGATTTGCAGGGTCAGCCCCAGCATTTT. Combining the CDR3 with reference TRBV15 and TRBJ1-5 gives the whole variable domain DAMVIQNPRYQVTQFGKPVTLSCSQTLNHNVMYWYQQKSSQAPKLLFHYYDKDFNNEADTPDNFQSRRPNTSFCFLDIRSPGLGDTAMYLCATSRDLQGQPQHFGDGTRLSIL.

The gene calls are TRBV7-3 and TRBJ2-2, with D perhaps TRBD2 (5 bases). The CDR3 totals 15 residues. Germline CDR1 is SGHTA and CDR2 is FQGTGA. Trimming removed 0 bases from V and 5 bases from J, with 10 bases in between. The CDR3 region has the DNA TGTGCCAGCAGCTTAACTTGGGAGCCAACCGGGGAGCTGTTTTTT. This gives the protein CASSLTWEPTGELFF.

The chain joins TRBV6-5 to TRBJ1-1; D possibly corresponds to TRBD1 (6 bases). V was cut by 7 bases and J by 4 bases, with 13 bases left in between. In germline, CDR1 is MNHEY, CDR2 SVGAGI. CDR3 size: 13 residues. CDR3: CASTIQGGTEAFF. CDR3 DNA sequence: TGTGCCAGCACCATACAGGGTGGCACTGAAGCTTTCTTT.

Frequency places this clone as medium-sized (0.01 to 0.1%). The genes are TRBV6-1 and TRBJ2-1; 8 bases agree with TRBD2. In germline, CDR1 is MNHNS, CDR2 SASEGT. This CDR3 contains 15 residues. V dropped 3 bases and J dropped 4; count of bases not matched to a gene: 5. The CDR3 coding sequence is TGTGCCAGCAGTGAGGCGGGGGGCGAATACAATGAGCAGTTCTTC. Amino acids: CASSEAGGEYNEQFF.

The chain couples TRBV6-1 to TRBJ1-6, with 8 nucleotides matching TRBD1. This CDR3 is built from 15 residues. Unmatched junction bases numbered 4, after V lost 1 base and J lost 8 bases. Germline loops: CDR1 MNHNS, CDR2 SASEGT. CDR3 residues: CASSEDGTGYSPLHF. CDR3 in DNA: TGTGCCAGCAGTGAAGACGGGACAGGATATTCACCCCTCCACTTT.

The rearrangement links TRBV7-2 to TRBJ1-1; TRBD1 might be the D (5 bases). This CDR3 is 14 amino acids long. The V and J ends lost 1 base and 4 bases respectively, with 10 bases between them. Looked up from germline, CDR1 is SGHTA and CDR2 is FQGNSA. The CDR3 region is CASSLDQGVTEAFF. CDR3 coding DNA: TGTGCCAGCAGCTTAGATCAAGGGGTCACTGAAGCTTTCTTT.

The chain couples TRBV29-1 to TRBJ1-2; maybe TRBD1 (5 bases). V lost 6 bases, J lost 8 bases, and 19 bases lay in between. CDR3 length: 13 residues. Germline assignment: CDR1 SQVTM and CDR2 ANQGSEA. The CDR3 DNA reads TGCAGCGTCGGCTGGGGCATGTCCCTAGGCTACACCTTC. Translating gives CSVGWGMSLGYTF.

This rearrangement joins TRBV6-1 to TRBJ2-3; TRBD2 might be the D (6 bases). The V gene's germline CDR1 is MNHNS and CDR2 SASEGT. Trimming left V 6 bases short and J 0 bases short, with 13 bases between. The CDR3 sequence is 15 residues long. The CDR3 reads CASSHGTLSTDTQYF. The CDR3 nucleotides are TGTGCCAGCAGCCACGGGACTCTAAGCACAGATACGCAGTATTTT.

J is TRBJ2-1 and V is TRBV5-8, with 12 positions matching TRBD2. V trimming: 0 bases; J trimming: 0 bases; junction bases outside the gene matches: 7. Germline loops: CDR1 SGHTS, CDR2 YDEGEE. The CDR3 is 19 amino acids. The CDR3 region is CASSLALAGGPSSYNEQFF. For the CDR3, the DNA is TGTGCCAGCAGCTTGGCCCTAGCGGGGGGGCCCAGCTCCTACAATGAGCAGTTCTTC.

The chain employs TRBV9 and TRBJ2-7; D is unresolved. Germline V gene lookup returns CDR1 SGDLS and CDR2 YYNGEE. CDR3 length equals 13 residues. V lost 0 bases, J lost 5 bases, and 9 bases lay in between. The CDR3 loop reads CASSVGPHNEQYF. The CDR3 region has the DNA TGTGCCAGCAGCGTAGGGCCTCACAACGAGCAGTACTTC.

This chain connects TRBV5-1 to TRBJ2-1; D gene ambiguous. Between the trimmed V and J ends, which lost 4 bases and 8 bases, there was a span of 7 bases. The CDR3 is 11 amino acids. In germline, CDR1 is SGHRS, CDR2 YFSETQ. The CDR3: CASSQADEQFF. CDR3 coding DNA: TGCGCCAGCAGCCAGGCCGATGAGCAGTTCTTC.

CDR3 nucleotide sequence: TGTGCCAGCAGGGGGGCCCTCCCTCGGAACTATGGCTACACCTTC. This encodes CASRGALPRNYGYTF. The chain combines TRBV6-1 with TRBJ1-2; TRBD1 might be the D (6 bases). The CDR3 has 15 amino acids. Germline CDR1 is MNHNS and CDR2 is SASEGT. The ends were cut back, 6 bases at V and 2 bases at J, with 16 bases in the middle.